The 29 T cell receptor beta chains listed next were all sequenced from one sample in a study of T cells of healthy individuals. A single record per CDR3 protein comes from TCRdb applying MiXCR to the 5' RACE reads. This sample carries some 100,000 distinct CDR3 sequences, roughly 15% of them seen once, and the ten largest clones take around 6.4%. These receptors were obtained from a human donor in good health.

The chain uses TRBV6-2 or TRBV6-3 and TRBJ1-1, with D possibly being TRBD1 (5 bases). Trimming took 6 bases from V and 8 from J, leaving 10 bases between them. Germline assignment: CDR1 MNHEY and CDR2 SVGEGT. The CDR3 spans 11 residues. Written as DNA, the CDR3 is TGTGCCAGCAGGGTCGGGACCGAAGCTTTCTTT. It is translated as CASRVGTEAFF.

This clonotype has just a few counts. V gene TRBV6-1 combines with J gene TRBJ1-4; D remains ambiguous. CDR3 length: 14 residues. Germline CDR1 and CDR2: MNHNS and SASEGT. Between the trimmed V and J ends, which lost 2 bases and 0 bases, there was a span of 4 bases. CDR3 region: CASSELATNEKLFF. The CDR3 nucleotides are TGTGCCAGCAGTGAACTGGCAACTAATGAAAAACTGTTTTTT.

This clonotype was counted many times. The rearrangement links TRBV24-1 to TRBJ1-5; D call uncertain. CDR1 is KGHDR and CDR2 is SFDVKD in the germline V gene. The V and J ends lost 5 bases and 4 bases respectively, with 8 bases between them. This CDR3 has 13 residues. The CDR3 sequence is CATSVGKNQPQHF. The CDR3 bases are TGTGCCACCAGTGTGGGTAAGAATCAGCCCCAGCATTTT.

This clonotype was picked up a small number of times. CDR3 bases: TGTGCCAGCAGCAAAGATTGTCGGGAAGGGCCGCTGGGACAGTTCTTC. Amino acids: CASSKDCREGPLGQFF. The genes are TRBV21-1 and TRBJ2-1; the table names TRBD2, a call not compared with the DNA. TRBV21-1 is designated a pseudogene. There are 16 residues in the CDR3.

This clonotype was counted many times. The genes are TRBV10-3 and TRBJ2-2; D uncertain. Per the germline V gene, CDR1 is ENHRY and CDR2 is SYGVKD. This CDR3 has 14 residues. The V end lost 0 bases, the J end lost 6 bases, and 8 bases lay between the germline ends. Here the CDR3 DNA reads TGTGCCATCAGTGAGTCGCCGACGCCCGGGGAGCTGTTTTTT. This encodes CAISESPTPGELFF.

This clonotype was detected many times. The chain is built from TRBV19 and TRBJ2-7; 7 bases map to TRBD1. Germline V lookup: CDR1 LNHDA, CDR2 SQIVND (reference sequence). V was pared by 5 bases and J by 5 bases, with 12 bases of the junction left unmatched. This CDR3 is built from 15 residues. The DNA of the CDR3 is TGTGCCAGTAGTGACCCTCCTACAGGGGTCCACGAGCAGTACTTC. Protein: CASSDPPTGVHEQYF. Looking up the rest from reference TRBV19 and TRBJ2-7 gives the full variable domain: DGGITQSPKYLFRKEGQNVTLSCEQNLNHDAMYWYRQDPGQGLRLIYYSQIVNDFQKGDIAEGYSVSREKKESFPLTVTSAQKNPTAFYLCASSDPPTGVHEQYFGPGTRLTVT.

This rearrangement joins TRBV6-1 to TRBJ2-2, with D maybe TRBD2 (7 bases). The CDR3 contains 13 residues. Looked up from germline, CDR1 is MNHNS and CDR2 is SASEGT. V was pared by 5 bases and J by 7 bases, with 11 bases between. CDR3 in DNA: TGTGCCAGCAGTCAGGGGAGGGACGGGGAGCTGTTTTTT. Amino acid sequence: CASSQGRDGELFF.

This clonotype was counted between two and nine times. The CDR3 DNA is TGTGCCAGTAGGGCAGGGCCCCCAGATACGCAGTATTTT. Translation gives CASRAGPPDTQYF. The chain is built from TRBV19 and TRBJ2-3; possible D gene TRBD1, 5 bases. The CDR3 covers 13 residues. Germline values: CDR1 LNHDA, CDR2 SQIVND (reference sequence). V dropped 6 bases and J dropped 4 bases, with 11 bases sitting between them.

The chain combines TRBV2 with TRBJ2-1, with 8 positions matching TRBD1. CDR3 length: 13 residues. Germline assignment: CDR1 SNHLY and CDR2 FYNNEI. The V and J ends lost 5 bases and 6 bases, in that order; junction bases with no gene match: 3. The CDR3 is CASSPDRGNEQFF. The DNA of the CDR3 is TGTGCCAGCAGTCCAGACAGGGGCAATGAGCAGTTCTTC. Full variable domain (outside the CDR3, taken from reference TRBV2 and TRBJ2-1): EPEVTQTPSHQVTQMGQEVILRCVPISNHLYFYWYRQILGQKVEFLVSFYNNEISEKSEIFDDQFSVERPDGSNFTLKIRSTKLEDSAMYFCASSPDRGNEQFFGPGTRLTVL.

This clonotype was observed many times. The CDR3 sequence is CSVKGQGGNQPQHF. For the CDR3, the DNA is TGCAGCGTGAAAGGACAGGGTGGCAATCAGCCCCAGCATTTT. The chain carries TRBV29-1 and TRBJ1-5, with 8 bases that match TRBD1. The CDR3 extends over 14 amino acids. CDR1 is SQVTM and CDR2 is ANQGSEA in the germline V gene. J gave up 2 bases and V 6 bases, and 6 bases lay outside the gene matches.

This clonotype was seen more than once but under ten times. The chain has TRBV20-1 and TRBJ2-1, with 11 bases fitting TRBD1. The V gene end was trimmed by 1 base and the J gene end by 2 bases; junction bases not matched to a gene: 13. The CDR3 covers 19 residues. Germline CDR1 and CDR2: DFQATT and SNEGSKA (reference sequence). CDR3: CSARAYDRDRGFPYNEQFF. The CDR3 DNA reads as TGCAGTGCTAGAGCGTACGACCGGGACAGGGGGTTTCCCTACAATGAGCAGTTCTTC.

The table lists this clonotype with a few counts. This chain links TRBV7-2 with TRBJ2-3; TRBD2 matches at 8 bases. Germline V gene sequence: CDR1 SGHTA, CDR2 FQGNSA. Unmatched junction bases numbered 15, after V lost 6 bases and J lost 10 bases. The length of the CDR3 is 15 residues. CDR3 in amino acids: CASSPVARGGGSQYF. The CDR3 nucleotides read TGTGCCAGCAGTCCAGTCGCCCGGGGGGGGGGCTCGCAGTATTTT. The variable domain in full, with the rest retrieved from reference TRBV7-2 and TRBJ2-3, is GAGVSQSPSNKVTEKGKDVELRCDPISGHTALYWYRQSLGQGLEFLIYFQGNSAPDKSGLPSDRFSAERTGGSVSTLTIQRTQQEDSAVYLCASSPVARGGGSQYFGPGTRLTVL.

This clonotype turned up a few times. The rearrangement links TRBV6-6 to TRBJ2-5, with 7 bases matching TRBD2. The CDR3 extends over 15 amino acids. The junction had 11 bases not matched to a gene; V was cut back by 5 bases and J by 5 bases. The germline gives CDR1 MNHNY, CDR2 SVGAGI (reference sequence). CDR3 bases: TGTGCCAGCAGTGAGGGACTACCTCGAAGGGAGACCCAGTACTTC. This sequence encodes CASSEGLPRRETQYF.

This clonotype was counted only a few times. The chain joins TRBV20-1 to TRBJ2-1; D remains ambiguous. This CDR3 is built from 17 residues. Germline V gives CDR1 DFQATT, CDR2 SNEGSKA (reference sequence). The V and J ends lost 0 bases and 4 bases respectively, with 19 bases between them. CDR3 DNA sequence: TGCAGTGCTAGAGATCCAACCGGGCAGAACCTTTACAATGAGCAGTTCTTC. This encodes CSARDPTGQNLYNEQFF.

This clonotype was seen more than once but under ten times. J is TRBJ1-2 and V is TRBV4-1; D unresolved. V was shortened by 1 base and J by 2 bases, with 11 bases between the two germline ends. Germline V CDR1 and CDR2: MGHRA, YSYEKL. The CDR3 is 15 residues long. The chain's CDR3 is CASSQGTVNNYGYTF. CDR3 nucleotides: TGCGCCAGCAGCCAAGGCACGGTGAACAACTATGGCTACACCTTC.

This clonotype was counted many times. The CDR3 DNA reads as TGTGCCAGCAGCCCCCTTCTGGAAAAAGACTATGGCTACACCTTC. Protein: CASSPLLEKDYGYTF. V is TRBV7-2 and J is TRBJ1-2, with D unclear. The CDR3 has 15 amino acids. V was pared by 5 bases and J by 3 bases, with 16 bases between. Germline values: CDR1 SGHTA, CDR2 FQGNSA.

The chain is built from TRBV6-2 or TRBV6-3 and TRBJ2-5; no definite D call. V lost 4 bases, J lost 5 bases, and 14 bases lay in between. Looked up from germline, CDR1 is MNHEY and CDR2 is SVGEGT. The CDR3 consists of 14 residues. The DNA for the CDR3 is TGTGCCAGCAGTTCCCAGGCGGTCGAGGAGACCCAGTACTTC. This sequence encodes CASSSQAVEETQYF.

The chain couples TRBV5-1 to TRBJ2-2; the match to TRBD1 covers 9 bases. Germline loops: CDR1 SGHRS, CDR2 YFSETQ. With V trimmed by 0 bases and J by 3 bases, 3 bases remained unmatched. This CDR3 is built from 16 residues. Here the CDR3 reads CASSLVGTGYTGELFF. The CDR3 DNA reads as TGCGCCAGCAGCTTGGTCGGGACAGGGTACACCGGGGAGCTGTTTTTT.

This sequence joins TRBV20-1 and TRBJ2-5; possible D gene TRBD2, 5 bases. Trimming shortened V by 5 bases and J by 4 bases, and 17 bases separated the two germline ends. Germline V gene sequence: CDR1 DFQATT, CDR2 SNEGSKA (reference sequence). CDR3 length: 14 residues. The CDR3 DNA sequence: TGCAGTGCTCTACTCACATCCGGGGTAGAGACCCAGTACTTC. It encodes CSALLTSGVETQYF.

The gene calls are TRBV9 and TRBJ2-1; the D is unclear. Germline V CDR1 and CDR2: SGDLS, YYNGEE. This CDR3 has 17 amino acids. Trimming pared 3 bases from V and 4 bases from J, leaving 20 bases between. The CDR3 DNA is TGTGCCAGCAGCGCCAGAACGACGGGCCACCCATACAATGAGCAGTTCTTC. It is translated as CASSARTTGHPYNEQFF.

The chain combines TRBV7-9 with TRBJ1-2; D not resolved. Germline V CDR1 and CDR2: SEHNR, FQNEAQ (reference sequence). This CDR3 has 16 residues. Trimming stripped 5 bases from V and 0 bases from J, with 16 bases between. The CDR3 sequence: CASSPKSTVPNYGYTF. In DNA, the CDR3 is TGTGCCAGCAGCCCCAAATCAACGGTACCTAACTATGGCTACACCTTC.

The chain recombines TRBV6-2 or TRBV6-3 with TRBJ2-1; 8 nucleotides align to TRBD2. This CDR3 spans 15 amino acids. Unmatched junction bases numbered 10, after V lost 7 bases and J lost 5 bases. The germline V gene has CDR1 MNHEY and CDR2 SVGEGT. The CDR3 sequence: CASTENSGEDNEQFF. The CDR3 DNA is TGTGCCAGCACCGAGAATAGCGGGGAAGACAATGAGCAGTTCTTC.

CDR3 sequence: CASSGASGNTIYF. CDR3 nucleotide sequence: TGTGCCAGCAGCGGGGCCTCTGGAAACACCATATATTTT. The chain is built from TRBV7-3 and TRBJ1-3; maybe TRBD1 (5 bases). The CDR3 has 13 residues. V dropped 5 bases and J dropped 0 bases, with 5 bases sitting between them. Germline CDR1 SGHTA, CDR2 FQGTGA.

This clonotype has just a few counts. The chain couples TRBV5-1 to TRBJ1-3; D remains ambiguous. CDR1 and CDR2 (germline): SGHRS, YFSETQ. The CDR3 is made up of 15 amino acids. V was pared by 0 bases and J by 2 bases, with 9 bases between. The CDR3 sequence is CASSLAGQPGNTIYF. Written as DNA, the CDR3 is TGCGCCAGCAGCTTGGCCGGGCAGCCTGGAAACACCATATATTTT.

This clonotype has a count of ten or more. This chain connects TRBV20-1 to TRBJ2-1; 7 bases are a match to TRBD2. The CDR3 has 14 residues. Trimming took 6 bases from V and 8 from J; bases not matched to a gene: 13. Looked up from germline, CDR1 is DFQATT and CDR2 is SNEGSKA (reference sequence). The CDR3 spells CSAVGLVDIYEQFF. The CDR3 DNA sequence: TGCAGTGCCGTTGGACTAGTCGATATCTATGAGCAGTTCTTC.

The chain links TRBV18 to TRBJ2-7; no reliable D call. The CDR3 has 11 amino acids. Germline values: CDR1 KGHSH, CDR2 LQKENI. Trimming took off 6 bases at V and 7 bases at J, with 10 bases between the two ends. For the CDR3, the DNA is TGTGCCAGCTCGTCCGGCCCTGAGCAGTACTTC. It specifies CASSSGPEQYF.

The chain is built from TRBV6-5 and TRBJ2-5; D is uncertain. From germline, CDR1 is MNHEY and CDR2 SVGAGI. V lost 5 bases to trimming and J lost 5 bases, with 12 bases between them. This CDR3 is 13 amino acids long. The CDR3 region is CASSSLGWETQYF. The CDR3 bases are TGTGCCAGCAGTAGCCTTGGGTGGGAGACCCAGTACTTC.

The rearrangement links TRBV20-1 to TRBJ2-4, with TRBD2 identical over 8 bases. After removal of 3 bases from V and 1 base from J, the junction contained 8 bases not matched to a gene. Per germline, CDR1 DFQATT and CDR2 SNEGSKA (reference sequence). The CDR3 consists of 16 residues. The CDR3 loop reads CSARDAWTSAKNIQYF. CDR3 bases: TGCAGTGCTAGGGATGCTTGGACTAGCGCCAAAAACATTCAGTACTTC.

In this sample, this clonotype turned up a few times. The chain employs TRBV18 and TRBJ1-2; perhaps TRBD1 as D (5 bases). V lost 5 bases and J lost 6, with 10 bases in between. Germline V CDR1 and CDR2: KGHSH, LQKENI. The CDR3 is 12 residues long. The CDR3 protein is CASSKTENGYTF. CDR3 in DNA: TGTGCCAGCTCAAAGACAGAAAATGGCTACACCTTC.